Sequencing of this T cell receptor (beta chain) was carried out in a study of T cell responses to AZD1222 COVID-19 vaccine. Study findings and constraints: With two AZD1222 doses given, Spike-specific TCR breadth and depth both rose. Donors, mostly white British, included more females; clonal diversity was possibly underestimated.

Notes on this clone: Its antigen is as yet unknown.

Sequencing used immunoSEQ multiplex PCR; TCRdb keeps in-frame clones, though not all of them. The sample records 65,000 to 70,000 clones, about four fifths being singletons. The V end was cut by 5 bases, the J end by 3 bases, with 11 bases between. The CDR3 has 13 residues. CDR1 and CDR2 from the germline V gene are MNHEY and SVGAGI. J is TRBJ2-7 and V is TRBV6-5; D is perhaps TRBD1 (6 bases). The sample was peripheral blood, taken 28 days after the second AZD1222 dose. The TCR comes from an adult who received the AZD1222 COVID-19 vaccine. CDR3 nucleotide sequence: TGTGCCAGCAGTCCGACAGGACACTACGAGCAGTACTTC. It codes for CASSPTGHYEQYF.